This T cell receptor beta chain was observed in a study of shared clonotypes between healthy human individuals. Here immunoSEQ multiplex PCR was the method, and the copy in TCRdb shows in-frame clones only, minus some. The data hold over 850,000 clones, with 75% to 80% observed a single time. Trimming cost V 3 bases and J 7 bases, with 13 bases left between them. Germline CDR1 reads SGHRS; CDR2 reads YFSETQ. The CDR3 spans 14 residues. The TCR sequence derives from a young man in good health. Some clones in this sample may be carry-over from other donors' samples. This chain links TRBV5-1 with TRBJ2-2, with D possibly being TRBD1 (6 bases). Sequenced input: memory CD4+ T cells from PBMCs. Subset given: CD45RA-negative fraction. Here the CDR3 DNA reads TGCGCCAGCAGCTCAATAAACAGGGACGGGGAGCTGTTTTTT. Translating it yields CASSSINRDGELFF.